The subject of this entry is one TCR beta chain. Original analysis: By means of reference gene primer amplification, nucleated cell counts were estimated. The table came from immunoSEQ multiplex PCR; TCRdb's copy has only in-frame clones and leaves some out. V and J calls and clone size are copied from that table; D and trimming were computed from the DNA. This table holds some 78,000 clones, 89% found once. The data derive from a study of blood T cell repertoires in COVID-19. Germline V gene data show CDR1 as MNHEY and CDR2 as SVGAGI. Trimming took off 4 bases at V and 10 bases at J, with 11 bases between the two ends. The length of the CDR3 is 11 residues.

Sequencing used peripheral blood. The sequence came from a man between 65 and 79 years old with active or convalescent COVID-19. This chain connects TRBV6-5 to TRBJ2-7, with D perhaps TRBD1 (5 bases). This CDR3 is CASSSLDRQYF. In nucleotides, the CDR3 is TGTGCCAGCAGTTCCCTAGACAGACAGTACTTC.